Presented here are 21 T cell receptor beta chains from one specimen sequenced in a study of lymphopenia after photon versus proton radiotherapy. TCRdb keeps only in-frame clones here, not all; method: immunoSEQ multiplex PCR. In the table there are roughly 25,000 clones, approximately 85% of which are singletons. This specimen consisted of peripheral blood, obtained from a patient treated with photon-based radiotherapy. The source is a man aged 30 to 39 with gastric cancer.

The J gene is TRBJ2-4, the V gene TRBV20-1; 10 bases are shared with TRBD2. The CDR3 length is 11 residues. The germline CDR1 and CDR2 sequences are DFQATT and SNEGSKA (reference sequence). Unmatched junction bases numbered 2, after V lost 3 bases and J lost 12 bases. Here the CDR3 DNA reads TGCAGTGCTAGCCTAGCGGGAGCTCAGTACTTC. Translated, it gives CSASLAGAQYF.

The chain couples TRBV6-5 to TRBJ2-7; 7 bases fit TRBD2. The length of the CDR3 is 15 residues. CDR1 and CDR2 from the germline V gene are MNHEY and SVGAGI. With V trimmed by 2 bases and J by 2 bases, 6 bases remained unmatched. The CDR3 DNA reads as TGTGCCAGCAGTTACGAGGGCGGGGGACCCTACGAGCAGTACTTC. Translation gives CASSYEGGGPYEQYF.

The chain is built from TRBV6-5 and TRBJ2-1, with unresolved D. Trimming removed 7 bases at V and 5 bases at J, with 15 bases between. Germline V gene sequence: CDR1 MNHEY, CDR2 SVGAGI. The CDR3 contains 14 residues. The CDR3 bases are TGTGCCAGCATGCCTGGGATTAATAACAATGAGCAGTTCTTC. Residues: CASMPGINNNEQFF.

The chain recombines TRBV11-3 with TRBJ2-3; 8 bases are shared with TRBD2. This CDR3 has 16 residues. The ends lost 5 bases at V and 1 base at J; junction bases unmatched: 8. Germline values: CDR1 SGHNT, CDR2 YENEEA. The CDR3 DNA follows: TGTGCCAGCAGCCCCCGGACTAGCTGGGGCACAGATACGCAGTATTTT. It encodes CASSPRTSWGTDTQYF.

This rearrangement joins TRBV12-5 to TRBJ1-5, with 7 bases matching TRBD1. The ends lost 5 bases at V and 0 bases at J; junction bases unmatched: 4. Looked up from germline, CDR1 is LGHNT and CDR2 is FRNRAP. The length of the CDR3 is 15 residues. The DNA of the CDR3 is TGTGCTAGTGGTGCCCAGGGGGGTAGCAATCAGCCCCAGCATTTT. It encodes CASGAQGGSNQPQHF.

This sequence joins TRBV18 and TRBJ2-2; D possibly corresponds to TRBD1 (6 bases). The CDR3 sequence is 17 residues long. Per the germline V gene, CDR1 is KGHSH and CDR2 is LQKENI. Trimming pared 2 bases from V and 1 base from J, leaving 14 bases between. The CDR3 loop is CASSPFFVGQNTGELFF. CDR3 bases: TGTGCCAGCTCACCATTTTTCGTGGGACAGAACACCGGGGAGCTGTTTTTT.

CDR3: CASSLMAQGAFF. The CDR3 DNA reads as TGTGCCAGCAGCTTAATGGCTCAAGGAGCTTTCTTT. The V gene is TRBV7-2, the J gene TRBJ1-1; D gene ambiguous. The CDR3 sequence is 12 residues long. V was cut by 2 bases and J by 10 bases, with 11 bases left in between. From germline, CDR1 is SGHTA and CDR2 FQGNSA. The variable domain in full, with the rest retrieved from reference TRBV7-2 and TRBJ1-1, is GAGVSQSPSNKVTEKGKDVELRCDPISGHTALYWYRQSLGQGLEFLIYFQGNSAPDKSGLPSDRFSAERTGGSVSTLTIQRTQQEDSAVYLCASSLMAQGAFFGQGTRLTVV.

The chain carries TRBV10-3 and TRBJ2-1, with no clear D. Looked up from germline, CDR1 is ENHRY and CDR2 is SYGVKD. V was shortened by 0 bases and J by 5 bases, with 8 bases between the two germline ends. This CDR3 contains 14 residues. CDR3 in amino acids: CAISESKSNNEQFF. As DNA, the CDR3 is TGTGCCATCAGTGAGTCGAAGAGTAACAATGAGCAGTTCTTC.

The V call is TRBV14, the J call TRBJ1-3, with D hard to call. There are 13 residues in the CDR3. Germline assignment: CDR1 SGHDN and CDR2 FVKESK. V was clipped by 2 bases and J by 3 bases, with 5 bases between them. DNA of the CDR3: TGTGCCAGCAGCCAATGGAGTGGAAACACCATATATTTT. Encoded protein: CASSQWSGNTIYF.

V is TRBV7-9 and J is TRBJ1-1, with D unclear. V was trimmed by 5 bases and J by 3 bases, leaving 13 bases between them. Germline V gene sequence: CDR1 SEHNR, CDR2 FQNEAQ (reference sequence). The CDR3 extends over 14 amino acids. Here the CDR3 reads CASSGWTQDTEAFF. CDR3 nucleotides: TGTGCCAGCAGCGGATGGACGCAGGACACTGAAGCTTTCTTT.

J is TRBJ1-4 and V is TRBV11-1; 7 nucleotides agree with TRBD1. V lost 3 bases to trimming and J lost 7 bases; unmatched junction nucleotides: 2. Germline V lookup: CDR1 SGHAT, CDR2 FQDESV (reference sequence). This CDR3 is built from 13 residues. The CDR3 is CASSFRGTEKLFF. CDR3 in DNA: TGTGCCAGCAGCTTCAGGGGGACTGAAAAACTGTTTTTT.

J is TRBJ1-6 and V is TRBV6-1; tentatively, D is TRBD1 (5 bases). The CDR3 sequence is 15 residues long. The germline V and J ends were trimmed by 4 bases and 0 bases, with 7 bases remaining between them. The germline V gene encodes CDR1 MNHNS and CDR2 SASEGT. In DNA form, the CDR3 reads TGTGCCAGCAGTGCAGGGAGCTCCTATAATTCACCCCTCCACTTT. Its translation is CASSAGSSYNSPLHF.

The gene calls are TRBV19 and TRBJ2-4, with D perhaps being TRBD1 or TRBD2 (5 bases each). Germline CDR1 and CDR2: LNHDA and SQIVND (reference sequence). Trimming removed 1 base at V and 6 bases at J, with 13 bases between. The CDR3 consists of 15 residues. The CDR3 DNA follows: TGTGCCAGTAGTATAGTTCGCGGTGGGGGAAACATTCAGTACTTC. Residues: CASSIVRGGGNIQYF.

The gene calls are TRBV7-2 and TRBJ2-7, with 8 bases matching TRBD1. The V segment lost 4 bases and the J segment 2 bases; nucleotides outside the gene matches: 7. This CDR3 is built from 15 residues. Germline CDR1 reads SGHTA; CDR2 reads FQGNSA. The CDR3: CASSSGQGLPYEQYF. CDR3 coding DNA: TGTGCCAGCAGCTCAGGACAGGGTCTCCCCTACGAGCAGTACTTC.

The V gene is TRBV12-5, the J gene TRBJ2-2; 10 bases map to TRBD2. The CDR3 extends over 21 amino acids. V lost 5 bases, J lost 5 bases, and 23 bases stayed unmatched. The germline V gene encodes CDR1 LGHNT and CDR2 FRNRAP. The CDR3 DNA reads as TGTGCTAGTGGTCTCTTCCGGACGGCTAGCGGGAGAGGTGGTCGGACCGGGGAGCTGTTTTTT. Translating it yields CASGLFRTASGRGGRTGELFF.

This chain joins TRBV10-1 and TRBJ2-1; TRBD1 might be the D (5 bases). The V gene's germline CDR1 is WNHNN and CDR2 SYGVQD (reference sequence). This CDR3 contains 12 residues. Trimming cost V 4 bases and J 7 bases, with 8 bases left between them. CDR3 in amino acids: CASSASGNEQFF. The CDR3 DNA reads as TGCGCCAGCAGTGCGTCAGGGAATGAGCAGTTCTTC.

The chain employs TRBV7-3 and TRBJ2-1; TRBD1 might be the D (6 bases). The V gene's germline CDR1 is SGHTA and CDR2 FQGTGA. The CDR3 covers 13 residues. V lost 5 bases, J lost 4 bases, and 9 bases lay in between. The CDR3 DNA reads TGTGCCAGCAGCCCGGACAGTTACAATGAGCAGTTCTTC. Amino acid sequence: CASSPDSYNEQFF.

This chain uses TRBV18 with TRBJ1-1; D not certain. V was trimmed by 5 bases and J by 0 bases, leaving 13 bases between them. Germline assignment: CDR1 KGHSH and CDR2 LQKENI. CDR3 length: 15 amino acids. CDR3 nucleotides: TGTGCCAGCTCAACCGGGAGCACAATGAACACTGAAGCTTTCTTT. The encoded protein is CASSTGSTMNTEAFF.

The V and J genes are TRBV5-1 and TRBJ2-7; D is perhaps TRBD2 (5 bases). V lost 3 bases and J lost 7, with 14 bases in between. This CDR3 region has 13 residues. Per the germline V gene, CDR1 is SGHRS and CDR2 is YFSETQ. The CDR3 sequence: CASSSLVTGEQYF. CDR3 coding DNA: TGCGCCAGCAGCTCTCTTGTGACGGGGGAGCAGTACTTC.

The table lists this clone with a few counts. V usage is TRBV10-1 and J usage is TRBJ1-1; perhaps TRBD1 as D (5 bases). The CDR3 has 15 residues. V was shortened by 3 bases and J by 1 base, with 12 bases between the two germline ends. The germline V gene encodes CDR1 WNHNN and CDR2 SYGVQD (reference sequence). CDR3 sequence: CASSDGQGTNTEAFF. The CDR3 DNA sequence: TGCGCCAGCAGTGATGGACAAGGGACGAACACTGAAGCTTTCTTT.

The chain links TRBV19 to TRBJ1-3; D is unresolved. The CDR3 totals 17 residues. Germline CDR1 LNHDA, CDR2 SQIVND (reference sequence). With 5 bases removed from V and 0 bases from J, the gap between germline ends came to 17 bases. CDR3 protein: CASSSGEAPISGNTIYF. The CDR3 coding sequence is TGTGCCAGTAGTTCGGGAGAGGCCCCAATCTCTGGAAACACCATATATTTT.